These 16 T cell receptor beta chains were sequenced from one sample in a study of blood T cell repertoires in COVID-19. Generated by immunoSEQ multiplex PCR, the TCRdb table keeps only in-frame clones and is missing some. The table includes hundreds of thousands of clones, around 86% detected once. Sequenced sample: peripheral blood. These receptors all stem from a woman between 25 and 40 years old with active or convalescent COVID-19.

The chain carries TRBV19 and TRBJ2-1, with D possibly being TRBD2 (6 bases). Trimming left V 4 bases short and J 10 bases short, with 11 bases between. The CDR3 is made up of 12 amino acids. Looked up from germline, CDR1 is LNHDA and CDR2 is SQIVND (reference sequence). CDR3 protein: CASSTGGAEQFF. CDR3 sequence (DNA): TGTGCCAGTAGTACAGGCGGGGCCGAGCAGTTCTTC.

CDR3 coding DNA: TGTGCCAGCAGTAAACCTACAGGGGGCTCTGAAGCTTTCTTT. Encoded protein: CASSKPTGGSEAFF. The chain combines TRBV6-5 with TRBJ1-1; the match to TRBD1 covers 9 bases. Germline V lookup: CDR1 MNHEY, CDR2 SVGAGI. The CDR3 is made up of 14 amino acids. The J segment lost 6 bases and the V segment lost 5 bases, leaving 7 bases of the junction unmatched.

A note on this clone: At one of its ends the junction is not consistent with the germline gene, which may arise from a read error. The chain couples TRBV11-2 to TRBJ2-7; a possible D gene is TRBD1 (5 bases). The CDR3 has 14 amino acids. Germline V gene data show CDR1 as SGHAT and CDR2 as FQNNGV. The CDR3 loop reads CASTQDSNFYEQYF. Here the CDR3 DNA reads TGTGCGAGCACACAGGATTCCAATTTCTACGAGCAGTACTTC.

Regarding this clone: Distinct nucleotide sequences in the sample also encode this CDR3. The chain has TRBV5-4 and TRBJ2-1; 10 bases line up with TRBD2. CDR3 size: 15 residues. J was trimmed by 2 bases and V by 4 bases; bases with no gene match: 3. Per germline, CDR1 SGHNT and CDR2 YYREEE (reference sequence). The CDR3 here is CASSPSGGAYNEQFF. Here the CDR3 DNA reads TGTGCCAGCAGCCCAAGCGGGGGGGCCTACAATGAGCAGTTCTTC.

The rearrangement links TRBV7-2 to TRBJ2-7; D call uncertain. The CDR3 has 14 amino acids. Trimming removed 5 bases from V and 0 bases from J, with 11 bases in between. Germline lookup yields CDR1 SGHTA and CDR2 FQGNSA. The CDR3, as DNA: TGTGCCAGCAGCCCCCTTCTGAGCTCCTACGAGCAGTACTTC. Encoded protein: CASSPLLSSYEQYF.

V is TRBV6-5 and J is TRBJ1-4; 7 bases fit TRBD1. In germline, CDR1 is MNHEY, CDR2 SVGAGI. The CDR3 is made up of 14 amino acids. V shed 6 bases and J 5 bases; nucleotides not matched to a gene: 6. CDR3 in DNA: TGTGCCAGCAGCTACAGGGGCCTCAATGAAAAACTGTTTTTT. Encoded protein: CASSYRGLNEKLFF.

The rearrangement joins TRBV7-8 to TRBJ2-3; a possible D gene is TRBD1 (6 bases). The germline V gene encodes CDR1 SGHVS and CDR2 FQNEAQ. CDR3 length equals 13 residues. Trimming cost V 2 bases and J 9 bases, with 12 bases left between them. The CDR3 loop reads CASSLRDMETQYF. DNA for the CDR3: TGTGCCAGCAGCTTAAGGGACATGGAAACGCAGTATTTT.

Here the CDR3 DNA reads TGTGCCAGTAGTATAACAGGGGGCGGGACTGAAGCTTTCTTT. This gives the protein CASSITGGGTEAFF. The rearrangement joins TRBV19 to TRBJ1-1, with 9 bases that match TRBD1. The V gene's germline CDR1 is LNHDA and CDR2 SQIVND (reference sequence). V gave up 2 bases and J gave up 5 bases; unmatched junction bases: 3. The CDR3 is 14 residues long. The variable domain in full, completed from reference TRBV19 and TRBJ1-1, reads DGGITQSPKYLFRKEGQNVTLSCEQNLNHDAMYWYRQDPGQGLRLIYYSQIVNDFQKGDIAEGYSVSREKKESFPLTVTSAQKNPTAFYLCASSITGGGTEAFFGQGTRLTVV.

This chain links TRBV6-5 with TRBJ1-4; possible D gene TRBD1, 5 bases. The length of the CDR3 is 15 residues. Germline V gives CDR1 MNHEY, CDR2 SVGAGI. Deletions cut 5 bases from V and 8 bases from J, with 18 bases between. DNA of the CDR3: TGTGCCAGCAGTCGACACAGGCCGTCCGAAGAAAAACTGTTTTTT. Translating gives CASSRHRPSEEKLFF.

V usage is TRBV5-4 and J usage is TRBJ2-5; TRBD2 matches 8 bases. This CDR3 comprises 13 residues. V shed 1 base and J 5 bases; nucleotides not matched to a gene: 1. Looked up from germline, CDR1 is SGHNT and CDR2 is YYREEE (reference sequence). The CDR3, as DNA: TGTGCCAGCAGCTTGCGGGAGGGGGAGACCCAGTACTTC. The encoded protein is CASSLREGETQYF.

V is TRBV7-9 and J is TRBJ2-1, with D possibly matching TRBD2 (5 bases). The CDR3 has 15 amino acids. Germline lookup yields CDR1 SEHNR and CDR2 FQNEAQ (reference sequence). V lost 0 bases and J 0 bases, leaving 6 bases between the germline ends. The CDR3 protein is CASSLADFSYNEQFF. The CDR3 nucleotides are TGTGCCAGCAGCTTAGCGGACTTCTCCTACAATGAGCAGTTCTTC. Based on the CDR3 plus reference TRBV7-9 and TRBJ2-1, the full variable domain is DTGVSQNPRHKITKRGQNVTFRCDPISEHNRLYWYRQTLGQGPEFLTYFQNEAQLEKSRLLSDRFSAERPKGSFSTLEIQRTEQGDSAMYLCASSLADFSYNEQFFGPGTRLTVL.

CDR3 in amino acids: CASSPNQGMNTEAFF. The CDR3, as DNA: TGTGCCAGCAGCCCAAATCAGGGTATGAACACTGAAGCTTTCTTT. The chain recombines TRBV9 with TRBJ1-1; TRBD1 might be the D (5 bases). Looked up from germline, CDR1 is SGDLS and CDR2 is YYNGEE. Trimming left V 4 bases short and J 0 bases short, with 13 bases between. There are 15 residues in the CDR3.

The rearrangement joins TRBV6-4 to TRBJ2-2; 11 bases line up with TRBD2. Germline V lookup: CDR1 MRHNA, CDR2 SNTAGT. The CDR3 length is 15 residues. The ends lost 2 bases at V and 4 bases at J; junction bases unmatched: 0. This CDR3 is CASSDTSGSTGELFF. CDR3 sequence (DNA): TGTGCCAGCAGTGACACTAGCGGGAGCACCGGGGAGCTGTTTTTT.

This clone is a singleton in its sample. The gene calls are TRBV6-5 and TRBJ1-2, with D unresolved. The CDR3 is 13 amino acids. Germline CDR1 is MNHEY and CDR2 is SVGAGI. Trimming stripped 2 bases from V and 7 bases from J, with 11 bases between. In nucleotides, the CDR3 is TGTGCCAGCAGTTACGGGGAGGGCGCTGGCTACACCTTC. Its protein is CASSYGEGAGYTF.

The chain uses TRBV5-1 and TRBJ2-1; 12 nucleotides agree with TRBD2. This CDR3 spans 16 amino acids. With V trimmed by 0 bases and J by 3 bases, 1 base remained unmatched. From germline, CDR1 is SGHRS and CDR2 YFSETQ. The CDR3 DNA is TGCGCCAGCAGCTTGGGACTAGCGGGGGACTACAATGAGCAGTTCTTC. This sequence encodes CASSLGLAGDYNEQFF.

A word on this clone: The sample contains more than one DNA sequence encoding this CDR3. The rearrangement links TRBV5-1 to TRBJ2-7; D gene uncertain. The germline CDR1 and CDR2 sequences are SGHRS and YFSETQ. V gave up 3 bases and J gave up 4 bases, with 5 bases separating them. The CDR3 totals 11 residues. The CDR3 here is CASSSSYEQYF. The CDR3 DNA is TGCGCCAGCAGCTCGAGTTACGAGCAGTACTTC.